One and the same sample provided the 6 T cell receptor beta chains below, sequenced in a study of blood T cell repertoires in COVID-19. Libraries were prepared by immunoSEQ multiplex PCR; TCRdb keeps only in-frame clonotypes and omits some of them. This table has hundreds of thousands of clones, 90% appearing once. The sequenced material came from PBMCs or T cells enriched from blood (not recorded which). The receptors come from a man aged 25 to 45 who had been exposed to COVID-19.

The gene calls are TRBV6-5 and TRBJ1-5; D might be TRBD1 (5 bases). The ends were cut back, 6 bases at V and 2 bases at J, with 8 bases in the middle. Germline CDR1 reads MNHEY; CDR2 reads SVGAGI. The length of the CDR3 is 13 residues. This CDR3 reads CASRGQGNQPQHF. CDR3 DNA: TGTGCCAGCAGAGGACAAGGCAATCAGCCCCAGCATTTT.

This clone appeared a few times. The J gene is TRBJ1-3, the V gene TRBV11-2; no definite D call. The CDR3 spans 16 residues. Germline assignment: CDR1 SGHAT and CDR2 FQNNGV. Trimming cost V 5 bases and J 0 bases, with 14 bases left between them. Here the CDR3 DNA reads TGTGCCAGCAGCACGAAGCACCCGATCTCTGGAAACACCATATATTTT. Residues: CASSTKHPISGNTIYF. Drawing the rest from reference TRBV11-2 and TRBJ1-3, the complete variable domain is EAGVAQSPRYKIIEKRQSVAFWCNPISGHATLYWYQQILGQGPKLLIQFQNNGVVDDSQLPKDRFSAERLKGVDSTLKIQPAKLEDSAVYLCASSTKHPISGNTIYFGEGSWLTVV.

The chain has TRBV15 and TRBJ2-7; TRBD1 might be the D (6 bases). CDR3 length equals 15 residues. Trimming pared 1 base from V and 0 bases from J, leaving 10 bases between. Germline V gives CDR1 LNHNV, CDR2 YYDKDF (reference sequence). Written as DNA, the CDR3 is TGTGCCACCAGCAGAGGACAGGACCCCTCCTACGAGCAGTACTTC. Encoded protein: CATSRGQDPSYEQYF.

The J gene is TRBJ2-7, the V gene TRBV4-2; weak D call: TRBD1 (6 bases). The CDR3 totals 12 residues. V was trimmed by 4 bases and J by 6 bases, leaving 10 bases between them. CDR1 and CDR2 from the germline V gene are LGHNA and YNFKEQ. CDR3 nucleotide sequence: TGTGCCAGCAGCCCACAGGGTGGCGAGCAGTACTTC. Its protein is CASSPQGGEQYF.

The gene calls are TRBV29-1 and TRBJ2-7; D may be TRBD1 (6 bases). V was cut by 5 bases and J by 5 bases, with 22 bases left in between. Germline CDR1 and CDR2: SQVTM and ANQGSEA. The CDR3 is made up of 15 amino acids. CDR3 bases: TGCAGCGTTCGAATAAGGGGGAATGGGAAAAACGAGCAGTACTTC. Protein product: CSVRIRGNGKNEQYF.

This chain joins TRBV19 and TRBJ2-2, with 7 bases lining up with TRBD2. The junction had 10 bases not matched to a gene; V was cut back by 3 bases and J by 3 bases. The CDR3 is 17 residues long. From germline, CDR1 is LNHDA and CDR2 SQIVND (reference sequence). CDR3: CASSIPLGGGYTGELFF. Written as DNA, the CDR3 is TGTGCCAGTAGTATCCCACTTGGGGGGGGTTACACCGGGGAGCTGTTTTTT.